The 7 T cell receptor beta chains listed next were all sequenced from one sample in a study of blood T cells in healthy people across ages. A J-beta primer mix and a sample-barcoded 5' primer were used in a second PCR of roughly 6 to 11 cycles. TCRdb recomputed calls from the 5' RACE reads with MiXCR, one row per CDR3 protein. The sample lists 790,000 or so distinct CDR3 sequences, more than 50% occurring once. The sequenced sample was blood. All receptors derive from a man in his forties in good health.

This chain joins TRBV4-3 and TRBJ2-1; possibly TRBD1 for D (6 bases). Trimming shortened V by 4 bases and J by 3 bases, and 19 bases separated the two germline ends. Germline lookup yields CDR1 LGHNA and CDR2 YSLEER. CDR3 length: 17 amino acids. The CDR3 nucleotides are TGCGCCAGCAGCCGGGATCCCGGGACAAGATACTACAATGAGCAGTTCTTC. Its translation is CASSRDPGTRYYNEQFF.

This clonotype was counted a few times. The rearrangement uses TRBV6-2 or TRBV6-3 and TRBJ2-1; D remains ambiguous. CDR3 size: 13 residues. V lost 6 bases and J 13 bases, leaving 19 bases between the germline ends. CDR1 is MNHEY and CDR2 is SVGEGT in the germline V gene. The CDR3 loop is CASRARVGFEQFF. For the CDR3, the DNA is TGTGCCAGCAGAGCTAGAGTTGGGTTTGAACAGTTCTTC.

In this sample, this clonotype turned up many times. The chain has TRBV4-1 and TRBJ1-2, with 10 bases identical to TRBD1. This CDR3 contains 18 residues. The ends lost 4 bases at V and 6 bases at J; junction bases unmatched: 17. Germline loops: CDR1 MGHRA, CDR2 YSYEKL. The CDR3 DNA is TGCGCCAGCAGCCCGAAGACGAGGACAGGGGGAGCACTCAATGGCTACACCTTC. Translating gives CASSPKTRTGGALNGYTF.

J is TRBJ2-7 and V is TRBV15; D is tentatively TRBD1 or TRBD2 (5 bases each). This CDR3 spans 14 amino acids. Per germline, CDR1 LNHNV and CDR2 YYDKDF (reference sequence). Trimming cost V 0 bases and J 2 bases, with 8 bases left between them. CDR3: CATSRDMGAYEQYF. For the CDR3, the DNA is TGTGCCACCAGCAGAGATATGGGGGCCTACGAGCAGTACTTC.

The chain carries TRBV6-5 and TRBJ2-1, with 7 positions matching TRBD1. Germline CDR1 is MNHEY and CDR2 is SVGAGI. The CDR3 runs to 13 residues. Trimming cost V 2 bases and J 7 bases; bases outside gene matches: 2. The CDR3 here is CASSYQGVNEQFF. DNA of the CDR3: TGTGCCAGCAGTTACCAGGGGGTTAATGAGCAGTTCTTC.

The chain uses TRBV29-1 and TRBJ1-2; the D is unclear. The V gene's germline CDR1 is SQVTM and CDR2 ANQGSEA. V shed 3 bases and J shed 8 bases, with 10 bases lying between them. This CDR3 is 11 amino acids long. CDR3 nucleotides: TGCAGCGTTGATCCGGCGCTCGGCTACACCTTC. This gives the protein CSVDPALGYTF.

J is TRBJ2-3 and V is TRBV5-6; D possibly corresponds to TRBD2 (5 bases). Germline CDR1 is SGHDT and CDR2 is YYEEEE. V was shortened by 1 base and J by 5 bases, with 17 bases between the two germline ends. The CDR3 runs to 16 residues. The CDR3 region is CASSLWKGLGGDTQYF. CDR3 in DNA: TGTGCCAGCAGCTTGTGGAAAGGGCTCGGAGGAGATACGCAGTATTTT.